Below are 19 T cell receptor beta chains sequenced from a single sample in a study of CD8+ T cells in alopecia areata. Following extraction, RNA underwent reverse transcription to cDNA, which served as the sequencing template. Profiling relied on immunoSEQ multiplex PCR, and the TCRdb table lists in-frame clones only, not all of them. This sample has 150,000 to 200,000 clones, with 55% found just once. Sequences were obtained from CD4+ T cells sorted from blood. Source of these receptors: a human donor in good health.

The CDR3 nucleotides read TGTGCCAGCAGGACCCGGGACACCACTTACACTGAAGCTTTCTTT. It translates to CASRTRDTTYTEAFF. The J gene is TRBJ1-1, the V gene TRBV6-5; D is perhaps TRBD1 (6 bases). This CDR3 is built from 15 residues. The germline V and J ends were trimmed by 6 bases and 3 bases, with 17 bases remaining between them. Germline values: CDR1 MNHEY, CDR2 SVGAGI.

The CDR3 loop reads CASSQADRDNYGYTF. CDR3 sequence (DNA): TGTGCCAGCAGCCAAGCGGACAGGGATAACTATGGCTACACCTTC. The chain has TRBV7-9 and TRBJ1-2; TRBD1 agrees at 8 bases. CDR3 size: 15 residues. Germline V gives CDR1 SEHNR, CDR2 FQNEAQ (reference sequence). With 5 bases clipped from V and 1 base from J, the junction kept 6 bases outside the gene matches.

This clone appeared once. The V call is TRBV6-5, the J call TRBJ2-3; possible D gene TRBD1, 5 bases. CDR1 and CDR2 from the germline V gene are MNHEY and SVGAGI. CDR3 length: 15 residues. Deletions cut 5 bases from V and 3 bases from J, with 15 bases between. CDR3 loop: CASSVRVAGTDTQYF. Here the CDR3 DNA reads TGTGCCAGCAGTGTACGGGTGGCAGGGACAGATACGCAGTATTTT.

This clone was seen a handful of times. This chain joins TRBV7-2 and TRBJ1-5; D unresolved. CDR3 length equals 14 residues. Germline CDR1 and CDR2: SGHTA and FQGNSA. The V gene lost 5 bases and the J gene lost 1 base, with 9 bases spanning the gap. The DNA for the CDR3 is TGTGCCAGCAGCATCGACATCAGCAATCAGCCCCAGCATTTT. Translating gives CASSIDISNQPQHF.

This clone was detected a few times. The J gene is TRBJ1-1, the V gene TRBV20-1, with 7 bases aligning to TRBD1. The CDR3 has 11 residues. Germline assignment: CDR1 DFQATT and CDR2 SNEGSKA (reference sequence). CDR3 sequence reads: CIVDRDQRAFF. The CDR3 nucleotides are TGCATCGTAGACAGGGATCAGCGAGCTTTCTTT.

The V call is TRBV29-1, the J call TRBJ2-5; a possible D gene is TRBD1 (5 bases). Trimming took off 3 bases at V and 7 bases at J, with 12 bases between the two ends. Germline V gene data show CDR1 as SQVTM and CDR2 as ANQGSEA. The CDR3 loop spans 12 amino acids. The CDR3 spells CSVETDLRTQYF. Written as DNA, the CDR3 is TGCAGCGTTGAGACAGATCTTAGGACCCAGTACTTC.

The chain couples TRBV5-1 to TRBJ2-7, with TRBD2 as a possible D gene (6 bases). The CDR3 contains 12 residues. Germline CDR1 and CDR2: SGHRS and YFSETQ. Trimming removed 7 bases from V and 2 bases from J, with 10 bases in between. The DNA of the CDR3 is TGCGCCAGCCGGGGAGGTACCTACGAGCAGTACTTC. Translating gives CASRGGTYEQYF.

The CDR3 region is CASSQEPGHYGYTF. CDR3 in DNA: TGCGCCAGCAGCCAAGAGCCGGGACACTATGGCTACACCTTC. The rearrangement uses TRBV4-1 and TRBJ1-2; D may be TRBD1 (5 bases). This CDR3 region has 14 residues. The ends were cut back, 0 bases at V and 3 bases at J, with 8 bases in the middle. Germline loops: CDR1 MGHRA, CDR2 YSYEKL.

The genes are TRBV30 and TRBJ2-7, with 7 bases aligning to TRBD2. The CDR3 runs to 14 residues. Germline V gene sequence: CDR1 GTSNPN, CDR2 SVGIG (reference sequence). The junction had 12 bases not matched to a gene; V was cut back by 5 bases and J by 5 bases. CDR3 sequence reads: CAWSRGGKRDEQYF. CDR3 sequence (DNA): TGTGCCTGGTCCCGGGGAGGGAAAAGGGACGAGCAGTACTTC.

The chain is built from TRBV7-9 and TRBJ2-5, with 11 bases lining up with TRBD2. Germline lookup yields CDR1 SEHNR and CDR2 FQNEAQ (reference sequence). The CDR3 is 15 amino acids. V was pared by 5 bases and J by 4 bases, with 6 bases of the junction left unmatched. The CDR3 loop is CASSRTGTSGETQYF. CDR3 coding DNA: TGTGCCAGCAGCAGAACCGGGACTAGCGGAGAGACCCAGTACTTC.

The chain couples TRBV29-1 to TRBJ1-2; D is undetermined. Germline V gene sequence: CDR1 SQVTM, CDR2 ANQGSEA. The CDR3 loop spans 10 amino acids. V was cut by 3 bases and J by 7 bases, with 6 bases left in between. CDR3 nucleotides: TGCAGCGTTGATAGCGGTGGCTACACCTTC. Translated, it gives CSVDSGGYTF.

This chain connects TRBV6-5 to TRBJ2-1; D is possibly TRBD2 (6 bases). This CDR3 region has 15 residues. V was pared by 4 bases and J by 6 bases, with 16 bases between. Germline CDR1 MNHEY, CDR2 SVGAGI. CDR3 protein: CASSSLTGVGNEQFF. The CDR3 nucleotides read TGTGCCAGCAGTTCCCTGACGGGGGTCGGCAATGAGCAGTTCTTC.

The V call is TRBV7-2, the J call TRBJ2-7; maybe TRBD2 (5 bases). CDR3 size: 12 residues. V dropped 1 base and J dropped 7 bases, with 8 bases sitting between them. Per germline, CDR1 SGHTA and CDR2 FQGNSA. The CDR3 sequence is CASSLVRREQYF. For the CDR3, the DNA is TGTGCCAGCAGCTTAGTCCGGAGGGAGCAGTACTTC.

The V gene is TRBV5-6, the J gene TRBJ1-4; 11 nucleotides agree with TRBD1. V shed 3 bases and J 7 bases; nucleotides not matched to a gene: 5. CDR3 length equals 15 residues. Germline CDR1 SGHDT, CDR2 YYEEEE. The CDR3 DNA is TGTGCCAGCAGCTCCGTAGGGACAGGGGGTGAAAAACTGTTTTTT. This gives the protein CASSSVGTGGEKLFF. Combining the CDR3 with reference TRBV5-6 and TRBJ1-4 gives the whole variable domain DAGVTQSPTHLIKTRGQQVTLRCSPKSGHDTVSWYQQALGQGPQFIFQYYEEEERQRGNFPDRFSGHQFPNYSSELNVNALLLGDSALYLCASSSVGTGGEKLFFGSGTQLSVL.

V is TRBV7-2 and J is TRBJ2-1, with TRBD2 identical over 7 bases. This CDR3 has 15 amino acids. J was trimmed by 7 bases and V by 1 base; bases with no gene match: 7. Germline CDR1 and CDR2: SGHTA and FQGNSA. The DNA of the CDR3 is TGTGCCAGCAGCTTAGTGGGAGGGCCCATGAATGAGCAGTTCTTC. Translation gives CASSLVGGPMNEQFF.

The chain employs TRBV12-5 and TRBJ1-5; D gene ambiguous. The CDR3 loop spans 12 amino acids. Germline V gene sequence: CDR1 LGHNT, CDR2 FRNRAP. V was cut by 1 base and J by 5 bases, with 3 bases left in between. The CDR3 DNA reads TGTGCTAGTGGTTTGGACTATCAGCCCCAGCATTTT. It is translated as CASGLDYQPQHF.

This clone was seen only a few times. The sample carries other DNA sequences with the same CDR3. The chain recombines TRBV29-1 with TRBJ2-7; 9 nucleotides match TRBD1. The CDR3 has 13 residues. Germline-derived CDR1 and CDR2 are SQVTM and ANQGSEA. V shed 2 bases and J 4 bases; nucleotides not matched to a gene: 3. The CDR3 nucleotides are TGCAGCGTTGAAACAGGGGGCGGGTACGAGCAGTACTTC. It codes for CSVETGGGYEQYF.

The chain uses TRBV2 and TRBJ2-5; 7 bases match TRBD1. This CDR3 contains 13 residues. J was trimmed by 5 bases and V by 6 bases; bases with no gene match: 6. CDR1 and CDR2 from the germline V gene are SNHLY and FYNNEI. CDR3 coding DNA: TGTGCCAGCAGAAGGGACAGAAGGGAGACCCAGTACTTC. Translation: CASRRDRRETQYF.

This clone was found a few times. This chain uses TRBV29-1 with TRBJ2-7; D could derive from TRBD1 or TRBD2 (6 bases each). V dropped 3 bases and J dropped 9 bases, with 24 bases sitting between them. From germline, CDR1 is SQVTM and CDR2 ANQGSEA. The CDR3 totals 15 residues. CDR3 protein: CSVEVAGQGFGAQYF. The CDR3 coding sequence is TGCAGCGTTGAGGTCGCGGGGCAGGGGTTTGGCGCGCAGTACTTC.